These T cell receptor beta chains were read from a single sample in a study of glioma-infiltrating T cells. One entry per CDR3 protein, called by TCRdb with MiXCR from the multiplex PCR reads. The sample records more than 300,000 distinct CDR3 sequences, roughly 41% being singletons. The sample was glioma tissue, nonneoplastic brain tissue, or PBMCs (not recorded which). Source of these receptors: a human donor with low-grade glioma or glioblastoma, undergoing nonglioma brain surgery, or in good health (not recorded which). Both conserved end residues are part of each CDR3. The D gene is left open where the match is weak. Clone size is stated in some rows and not others, as once, few, many or a class when expanded.

d_gene: TRBD1
v_gene: TRBV7-2
abundance: .
j_gene: TRBJ2-7
CDR3aa: CASSWSQGEVYEQYF
CDR3nt: TGTGCCAGCAGCTGGAGTCAGGGGGAAGTGTACGAGCAGTACTTC

d_gene: TRBD2
v_gene: TRBV20-1
abundance: .
j_gene: TRBJ2-1
CDR3aa: CSARVRSGINEQFF
CDR3nt: TGCAGTGCTAGAGTCCGAAGCGGGATAAATGAGCAGTTCTTC

d_gene: .
v_gene: TRBV6-1
abundance: .
j_gene: TRBJ1-2
CDR3aa: CAIRAPSGGALLGYTF
CDR3nt: TGTGCCATCAGAGCACCGTCGGGGGGGGCCCTCTTAGGCTACACCTTC

d_gene: .
v_gene: TRBV7-8
abundance: many
j_gene: TRBJ2-5
CDR3aa: CASSLELGETQYF
CDR3nt: TGTGCCAGCAGCTTAGAACTTGGCGAGACCCAGTACTTC

d_gene: TRBD1
v_gene: TRBV14
abundance: .
j_gene: TRBJ2-7
CDR3aa: CASSQDFGTVKGEQYF
CDR3nt: TGTGCCAGCAGCCAAGATTTCGGGACAGTGAAAGGGGAGCAGTACTTC

d_gene: .
v_gene: TRBV28
abundance: many
j_gene: TRBJ2-7
CDR3aa: CASSYNYEQYF
CDR3nt: TGTGCCAGCAGCTATAATTACGAGCAGTACTTC

d_gene: TRBD2
v_gene: TRBV20-1
abundance: many
j_gene: TRBJ2-1
CDR3aa: CSASGRRYNEQFF
CDR3nt: TGCAGTGCTAGCGGGAGGCGCTACAATGAGCAGTTCTTC

d_gene: .
v_gene: TRBV12-3/TRBV12-4
abundance: few
j_gene: TRBJ1-5
CDR3aa: CASRGTGDQPQHF
CDR3nt: TGTGCCAGCAGGGGGACGGGGGATCAGCCCCAGCATTTT

d_gene: TRBD1
v_gene: TRBV4-1
abundance: .
j_gene: TRBJ2-1
CDR3aa: CASSRNRGPYNEQFF
CDR3nt: TGCGCCAGCAGCCGGAACAGGGGCCCCTACAATGAGCAGTTCTTC

d_gene: .
v_gene: TRBV6-2/TRBV6-3
abundance: .
j_gene: TRBJ2-7
CDR3aa: CASTSQAGPYNEQYF
CDR3nt: TGTGCCAGCACCTCGCAGGCGGGACCCTACAATGAGCAGTACTTT

d_gene: TRBD1
v_gene: TRBV7-2
abundance: few
j_gene: TRBJ2-2
CDR3aa: CASSRQGVNTGELFF
CDR3nt: TGTGCCAGCAGTCGACAGGGAGTGAACACCGGGGAGCTGTTTTTT

d_gene: .
v_gene: TRBV5-8
abundance: .
j_gene: TRBJ1-1
CDR3aa: CASSTFGVNTEAFF
CDR3nt: TGTGCCAGCAGCACTTTCGGGGTGAACACTGAAGCTTTCTTT

d_gene: .
v_gene: TRBV20-1
abundance: .
j_gene: TRBJ1-6
CDR3aa: CSARMEGDSPLHF
CDR3nt: TGCAGTGCTAGGATGGAGGGGGATTCACCCCTCCACTTT

d_gene: TRBD1
v_gene: TRBV7-3
abundance: few
j_gene: TRBJ2-2
CDR3aa: CASSPRVDRRSGELFF
CDR3nt: TGTGCCAGCAGCCCCCGAGTGGACAGGCGGAGCGGGGAGCTGTTTTTT

d_gene: TRBD2
v_gene: TRBV7-9
abundance: .
j_gene: TRBJ2-3
CDR3aa: CASSLTHTSGGGDTQYF
CDR3nt: TGTGCCAGCAGCTTAACCCACACCAGCGGGGGGGGAGATACGCAGTATTTT

d_gene: TRBD2
v_gene: TRBV6-6
abundance: many
j_gene: TRBJ2-7
CDR3aa: CASSSPVTSGFNEQYF
CDR3nt: TGTGCCAGCAGCTCACCGGTAACTAGCGGCTTTAACGAGCAGTACTTC

d_gene: TRBD1
v_gene: TRBV4-3
abundance: .
j_gene: TRBJ1-6
CDR3aa: CASSQGTGGLQDSPLHF
CDR3nt: TGCGCCAGCAGCCAAGGGACAGGGGGACTCCAAGATTCACCCCTCCACTTT

d_gene: .
v_gene: TRBV12-3/TRBV12-4
abundance: .
j_gene: TRBJ1-1
CDR3aa: CASAKADTEAFF
CDR3nt: TGTGCCAGCGCCAAGGCGGACACTGAAGCTTTCTTT

d_gene: TRBD2
v_gene: TRBV12-3/TRBV12-4
abundance: .
j_gene: TRBJ2-1
CDR3aa: CASSVKALAGLYNEQFF
CDR3nt: TGTGCCAGCAGTGTTAAAGCACTAGCGGGTTTATACAATGAGCAGTTCTTC

d_gene: TRBD1
v_gene: TRBV6-4
abundance: few
j_gene: TRBJ2-4
CDR3aa: CASSLDPGGAKNIQYF
CDR3nt: TGTGCCAGCAGCCTTGATCCAGGGGGTGCCAAAAACATTCAGTACTTC

d_gene: .
v_gene: TRBV5-1
abundance: .
j_gene: TRBJ1-1
CDR3aa: CASSRTGQPSNTEAFF
CDR3nt: TGCGCCAGCAGCCGTACAGGGCAACCTTCGAACACTGAAGCTTTCTTT

d_gene: TRBD1
v_gene: TRBV27
abundance: few
j_gene: TRBJ2-1
CDR3aa: CASSARTGGYNEQFF
CDR3nt: TGTGCCAGCAGTGCCCGGACAGGGGGTTACAATGAGCAGTTCTTC

d_gene: .
v_gene: TRBV10-3
abundance: few
j_gene: TRBJ2-3
CDR3aa: CAIRDISTDTQYF
CDR3nt: TGTGCCATCAGGGACATTAGCACAGATACGCAGTATTTT

d_gene: TRBD1
v_gene: TRBV12-3/TRBV12-4
abundance: .
j_gene: TRBJ1-1
CDR3aa: CASKSRTGNTEAFF
CDR3nt: TGTGCCAGCAAGTCTAGGACAGGTAACACTGAAGCTTTCTTT

d_gene: TRBD2
v_gene: TRBV27
abundance: many
j_gene: TRBJ2-2
CDR3aa: CASSSRLAGNTGELFF
CDR3nt: TGTGCCAGCAGTTCGAGACTAGCCGGTAACACCGGGGAGCTGTTTTTT